This TCR beta chain emerged from a study of OX40 agonist ivuxolimab in advanced cancers. Assay used: immunoSEQ multiplex PCR; TCRdb lists only in-frame clones, some missing. This sample has about 82,000 clones, with 88% found just once. Germline values: CDR1 MNHEY, CDR2 SMNVEV (reference sequence). With V trimmed by 3 bases and J by 5 bases, 4 bases remained unmatched. This CDR3 has 15 amino acids. The input for sequencing was CD4+ or CD8+ T cells sorted from blood, taken in a trial of the OX40 agonist ivuxolimab. This chain joins TRBV27 and TRBJ2-2; TRBD2 agrees at 9 bases. The receptor comes from an adult with an advanced solid tumor such as melanoma, head and neck, liver or kidney cancer. CDR3 nucleotide sequence: TGTGCCAGCAGTTTTAGCGGGAGAGAAACCGGGGAGCTGTTTTTT. Translation: CASSFSGRETGELFF.